One sample yielded the 25 T cell receptor beta chains listed below, sequenced in a study of T cell responses to AZD1222 COVID-19 vaccine. Clones were read by immunoSEQ multiplex PCR, and TCRdb kept only the in-frame ones, dropping some. This sample carries some 130,000 clones, 75% to 90% of them seen once, and the ten largest clones take 2.5% to 3%. The starting material was peripheral blood, obtained 28 days after the second AZD1222 dose. Every receptor here comes from an adult who received the AZD1222 COVID-19 vaccine.

This clone was found a few times. The rearrangement joins TRBV6-2 or TRBV6-3 to TRBJ1-2; TRBD1 is a possible D gene (6 bases). Trimming left V 5 bases short and J 2 bases short, with 15 bases between. Germline CDR1 is MNHEY and CDR2 is SVGEGT. This CDR3 contains 15 residues. This chain's CDR3 is CASSDPDRANYGYTF. The CDR3 DNA follows: TGTGCCAGCAGTGACCCGGACAGAGCGAACTATGGCTACACCTTC.

The gene calls are TRBV18 and TRBJ2-5, with D possibly matching TRBD1 (5 bases). This CDR3 contains 12 residues. Germline assignment: CDR1 KGHSH and CDR2 LQKENI. V dropped 3 bases and J dropped 5 bases, with 7 bases sitting between them. The CDR3 loop reads CASSPAGETQYF. In DNA, the CDR3 is TGTGCCAGCTCACCGGCAGGGGAGACCCAGTACTTC.

V and J are TRBV6-2 or TRBV6-3 and TRBJ1-5; D possibly corresponds to TRBD1 (5 bases). Trimming took 6 bases from V and 0 from J, leaving 12 bases between them. Germline V gives CDR1 MNHEY, CDR2 SVGEGT. The length of the CDR3 is 15 residues. The CDR3 loop is CASSIGGSSNQPQHF. The CDR3 nucleotides are TGTGCCAGCAGCATCGGGGGTAGTAGCAATCAGCCCCAGCATTTT.

V usage is TRBV28 and J usage is TRBJ1-2; D may be TRBD1 (5 bases). V shed 2 bases and J shed 3 bases, with 22 bases lying between them. Germline loops: CDR1 MDHEN, CDR2 SYDVKM. The CDR3 length is 18 residues. CDR3 in amino acids: CASSLHDTIGRDDYGYTF. Here the CDR3 DNA reads TGTGCCAGCAGTTTACATGACACTATCGGCAGGGATGACTATGGCTACACCTTC.

The chain employs TRBV21-1 and TRBJ1-6. TRBV21-1 corresponds to a pseudogene. The CDR3 is 20 amino acids. The CDR3 DNA sequence: TGTGCCAGCAGCCTCCTCGTGGCTCGCGCGGGGCGAATCCATAATTCACCCCTCCACTTT. Translated: CASSLLVARAGRIHNSPLHF.

The gene calls are TRBV5-1 and TRBJ2-2; TRBD1 might be the D (6 bases). Germline V lookup: CDR1 SGHRS, CDR2 YFSETQ. V was shortened by 3 bases and J by 3 bases, with 12 bases between the two germline ends. The CDR3 contains 15 residues. Here the CDR3 reads CASSYVTGDTGELFF. The CDR3 DNA reads TGCGCCAGCAGCTATGTGACAGGAGACACCGGGGAGCTGTTTTTT. The full variable domain, rest sourced from reference TRBV5-1 and TRBJ2-2, is KAGVTQTPRYLIKTRGQQVTLSCSPISGHRSVSWYQQTPGQGLQFLFEYFSETQRNKGNFPGRFSGRQFSNSRSEMNVSTLELGDSALYLCASSYVTGDTGELFFGEGSRLTVL.

This chain connects TRBV11-3 to TRBJ2-7; 10 nucleotides match TRBD1. The CDR3 runs 15 residues. V trimming: 1 base; J trimming: 6 bases; junction bases outside the gene matches: 6. Germline CDR1 and CDR2: SGHNT and YENEEA. CDR3 DNA sequence: TGTGCCAGCAGCTTAGCGGCGGGACAGGGGAGCGAGCAGTACTTC. It is translated as CASSLAAGQGSEQYF.

The chain links TRBV21-1 to TRBJ1-2. TRBV21-1 counts as a pseudogene. There are 20 residues in the CDR3. The DNA for the CDR3 is TGTGCCAGCAGCAAAGAGAGTATGAGCCGGGCCAAGCTGTTTAACTATGGCTACACCTTC. Protein product: CASSKESMSRAKLFNYGYTF.

The chain couples TRBV4-2 to TRBJ1-1, with D perhaps TRBD1 (5 bases). Germline loops: CDR1 LGHNA, CDR2 YNFKEQ. V lost 4 bases and J 3 bases, leaving 18 bases between the germline ends. The CDR3 has 16 residues. The CDR3 nucleotides read TGTGCCAGCAGCCCTCGGGTGGAGGGAGGGGACACTGAAGCTTTCTTT. Encoded protein: CASSPRVEGGDTEAFF.

This chain joins TRBV10-3 and TRBJ2-3, with D unclear. Looked up from germline, CDR1 is ENHRY and CDR2 is SYGVKD. V was shortened by 3 bases and J by 2 bases, with 9 bases between the two germline ends. The CDR3 totals 14 residues. The CDR3 region is CAISDGKSTDTQYF. The CDR3 nucleotides are TGTGCCATCAGTGATGGGAAGTCCACAGATACGCAGTATTTT.

The genes are TRBV27 and TRBJ1-2; TRBD1 aligns across 7 bases. The length of the CDR3 is 15 residues. Looked up from germline, CDR1 is MNHEY and CDR2 is SMNVEV (reference sequence). The V and J ends lost 5 bases and 4 bases, in that order; junction bases with no gene match: 10. DNA for the CDR3: TGTGCCAGCAGTCCTCTTCCCGGGACAGTCTATGGCTACACCTTC. Protein: CASSPLPGTVYGYTF.

This clone was counted between two and nine times. The rearrangement uses TRBV27 and TRBJ2-1; TRBD1 aligns across 7 bases. V lost 5 bases to trimming and J lost 13 bases; unmatched junction nucleotides: 17. Germline V CDR1 and CDR2: MNHEY, SMNVEV (reference sequence). This CDR3 is built from 15 residues. The DNA of the CDR3 is TGTGCCAGCAGTACTGACAGGGTCTTATTGGCCCGACAGTTCTTC. This sequence encodes CASSTDRVLLARQFF.

This clone has more than one count but fewer than ten. The chain carries TRBV7-3 and TRBJ2-7; weak D call: TRBD1 (6 bases). The CDR3 spans 14 residues. Trimming cost V 5 bases and J 3 bases, with 14 bases left between them. CDR1 SGHTA and CDR2 FQGTGA come from the germline V gene. CDR3 in DNA: TGTGCCAGCAGCCCACAGGGTCAAGGCTACGAGCAGTACTTC. It encodes CASSPQGQGYEQYF.

With respect to this clone: This specimen includes other DNA sequences encoding the same CDR3. The chain employs TRBV9 and TRBJ1-3, with D possibly being TRBD1 (5 bases). This CDR3 has 16 residues. Per germline, CDR1 SGDLS and CDR2 YYNGEE. Trimming shortened V by 0 bases and J by 2 bases, and 12 bases separated the two germline ends. The CDR3 DNA follows: TGTGCCAGCAGCGTAGGGGGGACTGATCCTGGAAACACCATATATTTT. It translates to CASSVGGTDPGNTIYF.

CDR3 residues: CASSLQPGGNQPQHF. The CDR3 DNA reads as TGCGCCAGCAGCCTACAGCCCGGCGGCAATCAGCCCCAGCATTTT. The chain combines TRBV5-1 with TRBJ1-5; D gene ambiguous. V lost 4 bases and J lost 2, with 13 bases in between. The CDR3 totals 15 residues. CDR1 is SGHRS and CDR2 is YFSETQ in the germline V gene.

The V and J genes are TRBV13 and TRBJ2-1; possible D gene TRBD2, 5 bases. Trimming removed 0 bases at V and 10 bases at J, with 10 bases between. The germline gives CDR1 PRHDT, CDR2 FYEKMQ (reference sequence). There are 13 residues in the CDR3. As DNA, the CDR3 is TGTGCCAGCAGCTTAGGGTCGGAGGCAGAGCAGTTCTTC. Translated: CASSLGSEAEQFF.

This chain joins TRBV28 and TRBJ1-4; no clear D. The CDR3 loop spans 14 amino acids. Germline loops: CDR1 MDHEN, CDR2 SYDVKM. Trimming took off 3 bases at V and 7 bases at J, with 12 bases between the two ends. CDR3 protein: CASSFGGRGEKLFF. In DNA, the CDR3 is TGTGCCAGCAGTTTTGGAGGACGGGGTGAAAAACTGTTTTTT.

The rearrangement joins TRBV7-8 to TRBJ2-2, with 12 nucleotides matching TRBD2. CDR1 is SGHVS and CDR2 is FQNEAQ in the germline V gene. The junction had 7 bases not matched to a gene; V was cut back by 5 bases and J by 3 bases. The length of the CDR3 is 17 residues. The CDR3 loop is CASSALAGGVDTGELFF. The CDR3 DNA follows: TGTGCCAGCAGCGCCCTAGCGGGGGGGGTCGACACCGGGGAGCTGTTTTTT.

The V call is TRBV4-3, the J call TRBJ1-3; no definite D call. There are 17 residues in the CDR3. Per the germline V gene, CDR1 is LGHNA and CDR2 is YSLEER. With 0 bases removed from V and 0 bases from J, the gap between germline ends came to 12 bases. DNA for the CDR3: TGCGCCAGCAGCCAAGATCCCGGGGTTGGCTCTGGAAACACCATATATTTT. It is translated as CASSQDPGVGSGNTIYF.

Regarding this clone: Relative to the germline gene, one junction end is altered; a read error may explain this. CDR3 DNA sequence: TGTGCCAGCAGCCAAGGAGGTCCCTCCGGGGCCAAAAGCTTC. Translation: CASSQGGPSGAKSF. V is TRBV3-1 (or the pseudogene TRBV3-2) and J is TRBJ2-7, with D perhaps being TRBD1 or TRBD2 (5 bases each). Germline V gene sequence: CDR1 LGHDT, CDR2 YNNKEL (reference sequence). There are 14 residues in the CDR3.

The chain carries TRBV5-4 and TRBJ1-2, with a weak D call TRBD1 (5 bases). Germline CDR1 SGHNT, CDR2 YYREEE (reference sequence). The V gene lost 4 bases and the J gene lost 7 bases, with 20 bases spanning the gap. This CDR3 is 15 amino acids long. The DNA for the CDR3 is TGTGCCAGCAGCGAAGGGCCAGGACAAGTACCTGGCTACACCTTC. Translating it yields CASSEGPGQVPGYTF.

In the case of this clone: The limits of the CDR3 on the DNA are not certain, so only TCRdb's listed CDR3 is given. This sequence joins TRBV21-1 and TRBJ2-7; the table's D gene call, TRBD1, was not cross checked with the DNA. TRBV21-1 is given as a pseudogene. The CDR3 is 15 residues long, ends included. The CDR3 sequence is CASSKVGRGTYEQYF.

The table lists this clone with a count of one. The V gene is TRBV28, the J gene TRBJ1-2, with D tentatively TRBD1 (5 bases). CDR1 is MDHEN and CDR2 is SYDVKM in the germline V gene. V lost 7 bases and J lost 0, with 9 bases in between. The CDR3 sequence is 13 residues long. The CDR3 spells CASTRQSNYGYTF. CDR3 DNA sequence: TGTGCCAGCACCAGACAGTCTAACTATGGCTACACCTTC.

The chain recombines TRBV6-2 or TRBV6-3 with TRBJ2-3; D is ambiguous. The CDR3 contains 14 residues. Trimming removed 0 bases at V and 2 bases at J, with 6 bases between. Germline lookup yields CDR1 MNHEY and CDR2 SVGEGT. CDR3 region: CASSYSGHTDTQYF. As DNA, the CDR3 is TGTGCCAGCAGTTACTCAGGCCACACAGATACGCAGTATTTT.

V is TRBV6-2 or TRBV6-3 and J is TRBJ1-2; 7 positions match TRBD1. From germline, CDR1 is MNHEY and CDR2 SVGEGT. The CDR3 consists of 14 residues. Trimming removed 4 bases from V and 0 bases from J; junction bases left unmatched: 2. The CDR3 DNA reads as TGTGCCAGCAGTTCAGGGGGAGCTAACTATGGCTACACCTTC. Translation gives CASSSGGANYGYTF.